Listed below are T cell receptor beta chains from one sample, sequenced in a study of post-analysis software for immune sequencing data. Each CDR3 protein is one row after TCRdb ran MiXCR on the PCR reads. There are about 620,000 distinct CDR3 sequences in the sample; 40% to 50% occur only once, and 1.5% to 2% lies in the top ten. The sequencing sample was made of blood. All receptors come from a girl aged 5-17 years with multiple sclerosis. Both conserved end residues are part of each CDR3. The D gene is left open where the match is weak. Some rows have no size entry. The others give once, few or many, or a class for an expanded clone.

j_call,d_call,clone_size,v_call,cdr3_aa,cdr3_nt
TRBJ2-7,NA,NA,TRBV5-1,CASSLRRATHEQYF,TGCGCCAGCAGCTTGAGGAGAGCCACCCACGAGCAGTACTTC
TRBJ2-2,NA,NA,TRBV5-1,CASSLETEYTGELFF,TGCGCCAGCAGCTTGGAGACAGAGTACACCGGGGAGCTGTTTTTT
TRBJ1-2,NA,NA,TRBV12-3/TRBV12-4,CASGVLSYGYTF,TGTGCCAGCGGGGTTCTAAGCTATGGCTACACCTTC
TRBJ1-5,TRBD1,NA,TRBV12-3/TRBV12-4,CASRPDRAQPQHF,TGTGCCAGCAGACCTGACAGGGCCCAGCCCCAGCATTTT
TRBJ2-3,NA,few,TRBV28,CASTGNADTQYF,TGTGCCAGCACGGGGAACGCAGATACGCAGTATTTT
TRBJ1-5,NA,NA,TRBV4-1,CASSLALGVGGNQPQHF,TGCGCCAGCAGCCTAGCGTTGGGGGTCGGTGGCAATCAGCCCCAGCATTTT
TRBJ2-7,NA,few,TRBV7-8,CASSLRLAFTPEQYF,TGTGCCAGCAGCTTGAGGCTAGCGTTTACCCCCGAGCAGTACTTC
TRBJ2-7,TRBD1,NA,TRBV5-1,CASSLDRGRYNEQYF,TGCGCCAGCAGCTTAGACAGGGGGCGATACAATGAGCAGTACTTC
TRBJ2-1,NA,few,TRBV9,CASKAPRSDEQFF,TGTGCCAGCAAGGCTCCCCGGTCGGATGAGCAGTTCTTC
TRBJ2-4,TRBD2,few,TRBV2,CASSPREGVSAKNIRYF,TGTGCCAGCAGCCCTCGGGAGGGCGTCTCAGCCAAAAACATTCGGTACTTC
TRBJ2-6,NA,NA,TRBV24-1,CATSDGAGANVLTF,TGTGCCACCAGTGACGGGGCTGGGGCCAACGTCCTGACTTTC
TRBJ1-2,NA,few,TRBV5-1,CASSPVVSGNYGYTF,TGCGCCAGCAGCCCGGTAGTTTCCGGGAACTATGGCTACACCTTC
TRBJ2-1,NA,few,TRBV20-1,CSAPRPRAGQFF,TGCAGTGCTCCACGTCCCCGGGCAGGGCAGTTCTTC
TRBJ2-7,NA,NA,TRBV7-9,CASSLLRGDYEQYF,TGTGCCAGCAGCTTACTCCGGGGAGACTACGAGCAGTACTTC
TRBJ2-7,NA,NA,TRBV12-3/TRBV12-4,CASSITPFREQYF,TGTGCCAGCAGTATAACCCCTTTCCGGGAGCAGTACTTC
TRBJ2-1,TRBD2,few,TRBV29-1,CSPLIAGGPYNEQFF,TGCAGCCCCCTTATAGCGGGAGGGCCTTACAATGAGCAGTTCTTC
TRBJ1-2,TRBD1,NA,TRBV12-3/TRBV12-4,CASSLVTGQGIYGYTF,TGTGCCAGCAGTTTGGTTACGGGACAGGGGATCTATGGCTACACCTTC
TRBJ2-3,NA,few,TRBV5-1,CASLPTGGTDTQYF,TGCGCCAGCCTTCCGACAGGTGGCACAGATACGCAGTATTTT
TRBJ2-6,TRBD1,few,TRBV5-1,CASSNTGTGLGANVLTF,TGCGCCAGCAGCAATACCGGGACAGGGTTAGGTGCCAACGTCCTGACTTTC
TRBJ1-3,TRBD1,NA,TRBV4-2,CASSPLQGAGGNTIYF,TGTGCCAGCAGCCCACTACAGGGGGCAGGTGGAAACACCATATATTTT
TRBJ2-7,TRBD1,few,TRBV6-6,CASSGTVATYEQYF,TGTGCCAGCAGTGGGACAGTTGCTACCTACGAGCAGTACTTC
TRBJ2-7,NA,NA,TRBV14,CASSQYTRDSYEQYF,TGTGCCAGCAGCCAATACACCCGGGACTCCTACGAGCAGTACTTC
TRBJ1-5,NA,NA,TRBV15,CATSRVSRQNQPQHF,TGTGCCACCAGCAGAGTTTCCAGGCAGAATCAGCCCCAGCATTTT
TRBJ2-7,NA,NA,TRBV7-2,CACSLMVRDQYSYEQYF,TGTGCCTGCAGCTTAATGGTTAGGGACCAATACTCCTACGAGCAGTACTTC
TRBJ1-5,NA,once,TRBV9,CASSPGPGTGNQPQHF,TGTGCCAGCAGCCCCGGCCCTGGGACGGGCAATCAGCCCCAGCATTTT
TRBJ2-5,TRBD2,NA,TRBV3-1,CASSQTYLTSGRRNEQYF,TGTGCCAGCAGCCAGACTTACTTGACTAGCGGGAGGAGGAATGAGCAGTACTTC
TRBJ2-1,NA,few,TRBV29-1,CSVEDGRLPSNEQFF,TGCAGCGTTGAAGATGGGAGGCTGCCCTCCAATGAGCAGTTCTTC